One sample yielded the 3 T cell receptor beta chains listed below, sequenced in a study of T-cell reconstitution after alpha-beta-depleted transplantation in children. Unique molecular identifiers were incorporated during preparation of the TCRbeta library. TCRdb passed the PCR reads through MiXCR, listing each CDR3 protein once. The data contain 250,000 to 300,000 distinct CDR3 sequences, more than 9% of them singletons. Sequenced material: PBMCs from the stem cell graft donor, taken from the stem cell graft. These receptors all stem from a human donor who donated a stem cell graft to a child with SCID.

J is TRBJ1-2 and V is TRBV27; 7 nucleotides line up with TRBD1. CDR1 is MNHEY, CDR2 SMNVEV, per germline (reference sequence). This CDR3 is 14 amino acids long. J was trimmed by 4 bases and V by 3 bases; bases with no gene match: 5. In DNA form, the CDR3 reads TGTGCCAGCAGTTTGTCAGGGGGAGCCTATGGCTACACCTTC. Translation: CASSLSGGAYGYTF.

This clonotype has more than one count but fewer than ten. The chain uses TRBV29-1 and TRBJ2-7; D remains unclear. V was clipped by 3 bases and J by 4 bases, with 10 bases between them. The CDR3 is 12 amino acids. Germline V gene lookup returns CDR1 SQVTM and CDR2 ANQGSEA. The CDR3 loop is CSVESSAYEQYF. CDR3 bases: TGCAGCGTTGAGAGTTCGGCGTACGAGCAGTACTTC.

This clonotype was observed a handful of times. The chain employs TRBV4-1 and TRBJ2-3, with a tentative D call TRBD1 (7 bases). CDR1 is MGHRA, CDR2 YSYEKL, per germline. This CDR3 is 16 amino acids long. Deletions cut 1 base from V and 6 bases from J, with 17 bases between. The CDR3 DNA sequence: TGCGCCAGCAGCCAAGCCCTAGCAGGGGGGTTGGATACGCAGTATTTT. Its translation is CASSQALAGGLDTQYF.